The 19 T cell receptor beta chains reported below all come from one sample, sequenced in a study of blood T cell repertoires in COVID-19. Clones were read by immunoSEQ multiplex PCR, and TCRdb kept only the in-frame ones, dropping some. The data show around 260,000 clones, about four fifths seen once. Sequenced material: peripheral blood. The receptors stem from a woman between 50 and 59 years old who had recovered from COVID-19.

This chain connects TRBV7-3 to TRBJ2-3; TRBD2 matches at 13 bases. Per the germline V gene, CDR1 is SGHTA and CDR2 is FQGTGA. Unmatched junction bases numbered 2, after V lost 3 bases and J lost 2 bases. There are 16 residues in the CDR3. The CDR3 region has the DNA TGTGCCAGCAGCTTGGGGACTAGCGGGATCACAGATACGCAGTATTTT. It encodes CASSLGTSGITDTQYF.

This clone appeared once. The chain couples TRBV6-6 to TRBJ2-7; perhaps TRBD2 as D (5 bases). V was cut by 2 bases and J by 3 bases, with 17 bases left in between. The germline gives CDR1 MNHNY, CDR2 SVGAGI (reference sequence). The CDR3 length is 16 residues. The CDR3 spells CASSYGGSLSFYEQYF. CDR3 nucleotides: TGTGCCAGCAGTTACGGAGGATCCCTCTCCTTCTACGAGCAGTACTTC.

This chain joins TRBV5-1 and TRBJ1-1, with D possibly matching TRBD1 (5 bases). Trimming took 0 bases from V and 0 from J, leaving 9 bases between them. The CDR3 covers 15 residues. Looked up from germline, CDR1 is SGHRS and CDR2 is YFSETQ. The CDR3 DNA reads TGCGCCAGCAGCTTGGAAGGGGCCATGAACACTGAAGCTTTCTTT. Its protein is CASSLEGAMNTEAFF.

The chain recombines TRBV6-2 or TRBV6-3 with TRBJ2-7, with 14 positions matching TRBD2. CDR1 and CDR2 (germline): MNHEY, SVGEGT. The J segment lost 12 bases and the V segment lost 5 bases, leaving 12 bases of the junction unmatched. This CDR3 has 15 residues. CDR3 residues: CASSQPGLAGAKPYF. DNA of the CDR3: TGTGCCAGCAGTCAACCGGGACTAGCGGGAGCGAAGCCGTACTTC.

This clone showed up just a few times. The CDR3 DNA follows: TGTGCCAGCAGTTTATCGCAGGCGGGGTACTACGAGCAGTACTTC. Encoded protein: CASSLSQAGYYEQYF. The chain carries TRBV27 and TRBJ2-7; TRBD2 is a possible D gene (6 bases). Germline V gene data show CDR1 as MNHEY and CDR2 as SMNVEV (reference sequence). V was trimmed by 0 bases and J by 3 bases, leaving 12 bases between them. This CDR3 comprises 15 residues.

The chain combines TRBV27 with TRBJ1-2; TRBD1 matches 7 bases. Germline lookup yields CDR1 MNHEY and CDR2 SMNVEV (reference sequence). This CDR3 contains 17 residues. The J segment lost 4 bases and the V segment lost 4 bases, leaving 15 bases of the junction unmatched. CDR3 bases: TGTGCCAGCAGTTCTATTCCCTATCAGGGGGGCCCCTATGGCTACACCTTC. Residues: CASSSIPYQGGPYGYTF.

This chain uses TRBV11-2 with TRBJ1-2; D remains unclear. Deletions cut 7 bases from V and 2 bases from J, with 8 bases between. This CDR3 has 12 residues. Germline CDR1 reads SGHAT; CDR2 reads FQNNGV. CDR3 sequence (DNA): TGTGCCAGCAATCGAGGGAACTATGGCTACACCTTC. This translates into CASNRGNYGYTF.

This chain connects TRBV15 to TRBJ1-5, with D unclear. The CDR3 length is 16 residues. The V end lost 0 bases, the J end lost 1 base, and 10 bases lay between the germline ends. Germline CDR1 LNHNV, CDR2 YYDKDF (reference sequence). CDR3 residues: CATSRDGEVSNQPQHF. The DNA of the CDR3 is TGTGCCACCAGCAGAGATGGGGAGGTAAGCAATCAGCCCCAGCATTTT.

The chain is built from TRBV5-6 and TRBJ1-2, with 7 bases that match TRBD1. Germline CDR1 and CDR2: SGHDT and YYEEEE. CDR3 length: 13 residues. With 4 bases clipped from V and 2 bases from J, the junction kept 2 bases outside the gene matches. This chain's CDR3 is CASSPTGNYGYTF. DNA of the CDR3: TGTGCCAGCAGCCCGACAGGGAACTATGGCTACACCTTC.

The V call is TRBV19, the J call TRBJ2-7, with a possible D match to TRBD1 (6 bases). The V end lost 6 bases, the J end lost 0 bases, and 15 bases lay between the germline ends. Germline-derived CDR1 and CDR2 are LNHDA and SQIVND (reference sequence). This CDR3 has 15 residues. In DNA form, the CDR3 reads TGTGCCAGTAGAGATAACAGGGTTTTCTCCTACGAGCAGTACTTC. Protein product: CASRDNRVFSYEQYF.

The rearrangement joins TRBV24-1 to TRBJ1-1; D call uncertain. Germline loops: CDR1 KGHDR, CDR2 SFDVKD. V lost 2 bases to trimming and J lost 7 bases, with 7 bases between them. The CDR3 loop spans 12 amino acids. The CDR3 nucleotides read TGTGCCACCAGTGATTGGGCAGGTGAAGCTTTCTTT. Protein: CATSDWAGEAFF.

As DNA, the CDR3 is TGTGCCAGCAGCTCAGGGGTTGGGCTTGACTATGGCTACACCTTC. Protein sequence: CASSSGVGLDYGYTF. The chain recombines TRBV7-2 with TRBJ1-2, with D maybe TRBD1 (6 bases). Trimming pared 4 bases from V and 3 bases from J, leaving 15 bases between. Germline V gene lookup returns CDR1 SGHTA and CDR2 FQGNSA. The CDR3 has 15 residues.

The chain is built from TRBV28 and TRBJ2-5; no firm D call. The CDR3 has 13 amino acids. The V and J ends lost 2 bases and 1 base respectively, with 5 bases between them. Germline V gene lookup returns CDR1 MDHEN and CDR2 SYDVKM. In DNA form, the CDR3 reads TGTGCCAGCAGTTTAGCGGTCCAAGAGACCCAGTACTTC. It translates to CASSLAVQETQYF.

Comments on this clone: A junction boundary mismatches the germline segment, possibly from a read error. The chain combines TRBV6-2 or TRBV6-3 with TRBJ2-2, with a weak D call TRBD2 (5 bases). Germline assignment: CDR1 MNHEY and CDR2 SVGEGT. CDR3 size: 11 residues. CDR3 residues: CASSPAGEPFF. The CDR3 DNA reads TGTGCCAGCAGCCCAGCCGGGGAGCCGTTTTTT.

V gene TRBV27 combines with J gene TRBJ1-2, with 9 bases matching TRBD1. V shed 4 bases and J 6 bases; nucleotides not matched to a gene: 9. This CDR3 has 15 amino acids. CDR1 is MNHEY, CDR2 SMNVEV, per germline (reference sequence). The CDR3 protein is CASSSPTGGHNGYTF. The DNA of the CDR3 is TGTGCCAGCAGTTCCCCGACAGGGGGGCACAATGGCTACACCTTC.

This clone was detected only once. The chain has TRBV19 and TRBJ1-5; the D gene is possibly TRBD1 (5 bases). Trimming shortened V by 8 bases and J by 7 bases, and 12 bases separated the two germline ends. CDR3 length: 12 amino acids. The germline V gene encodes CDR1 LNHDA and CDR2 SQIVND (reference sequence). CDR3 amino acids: CASARVQQPQHF. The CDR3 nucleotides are TGTGCCAGTGCCAGGGTTCAGCAGCCCCAGCATTTT. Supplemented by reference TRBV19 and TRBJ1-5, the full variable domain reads DGGITQSPKYLFRKEGQNVTLSCEQNLNHDAMYWYRQDPGQGLRLIYYSQIVNDFQKGDIAEGYSVSREKKESFPLTVTSAQKNPTAFYLCASARVQQPQHFGDGTRLSIL.

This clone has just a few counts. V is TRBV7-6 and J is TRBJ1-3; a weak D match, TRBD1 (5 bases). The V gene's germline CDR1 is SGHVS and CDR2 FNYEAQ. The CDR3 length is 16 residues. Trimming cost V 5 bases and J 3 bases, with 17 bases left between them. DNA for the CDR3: TGTGCCAGCAGCAGCCTTCAGGGAAAGGGTGGAAACACCATATATTTT. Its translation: CASSSLQGKGGNTIYF.

The CDR3 loop is CASRRQGSSEAFF. As DNA, the CDR3 is TGTGCCAGTAGGCGACAGGGATCGTCTGAAGCTTTCTTT. The rearrangement joins TRBV19 to TRBJ1-1; 7 nucleotides match TRBD1. Germline V gene sequence: CDR1 LNHDA, CDR2 SQIVND (reference sequence). The CDR3 consists of 13 residues. V shed 6 bases and J 6 bases; nucleotides not matched to a gene: 7.

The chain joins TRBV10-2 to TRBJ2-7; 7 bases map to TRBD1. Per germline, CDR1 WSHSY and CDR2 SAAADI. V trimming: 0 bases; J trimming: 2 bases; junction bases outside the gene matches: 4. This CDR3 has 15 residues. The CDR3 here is CASSESAGTAYEQYF. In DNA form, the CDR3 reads TGCGCCAGCAGTGAGTCTGCCGGGACAGCCTACGAGCAGTACTTC.